The clone carrying this T cell receptor beta chain was observed a few times. Antigen unknown. The data derive from a study of T cell responses to AZD1222 COVID-19 vaccine. Overall study results and limits: All repertoire sampling was performed exclusively after the peak T cell response.

This table comes from immunoSEQ multiplex PCR, and its TCRdb copy is limited to in-frame clones, with some not included. The sample lists approximately 100,000 clones, roughly nine tenths occurring once. After removal of 7 bases from V and 6 bases from J, the junction contained 6 bases not matched to a gene. Germline V gene data show CDR1 as SGDLS and CDR2 as YYNGEE. The CDR3 loop spans 14 amino acids. The sequence derives from an adult in good health. This sample comprised peripheral blood, obtained on day 0 of AZD1222 vaccination. This sequence joins TRBV9 and TRBJ1-6; 8 bases are a match to TRBD1. Written as DNA, the CDR3 is TGTGCCAGCTCCCAAGGACAGGGTAATTCACCCCTCCACTTT. Residues: CASSQGQGNSPLHF.